This T cell receptor beta chain was profiled in a study of tumor-infiltrating lymphocytes in localized non-small cell lung cancer. The overall study: Tumor tissue and non-adjacent uninvolved lung came from each patient.

As regards this clone: Antigen specificity is unknown.

TCRdb keeps only in-frame clones here, not all; method: immunoSEQ multiplex PCR. In the table there are 9,500 or so clones, under 80% of which are singletons. This CDR3 region has 16 residues. Germline V lookup: CDR1 SNHLY, CDR2 FYNNEI. Germline trimming cut 7 bases from V and 3 bases from J; bases unmatched to any gene: 11. Study-level findings and limits: TCRbeta sequencing showed higher T cell infiltration in tumors than uninvolved lung.

Sequencing was done on a sample of uninvolved lung tissue not adjacent to the tumor. The TCR originated in a human donor with non-small cell lung cancer. The chain couples TRBV2 to TRBJ2-7; 11 bases fit TRBD2. The CDR3 spells CASIRSSGRLGYEQYF. The CDR3 DNA sequence: TGTGCCAGCATTAGGTCTAGCGGGAGGTTAGGCTACGAGCAGTACTTC. Drawing the rest from reference TRBV2 and TRBJ2-7, the complete variable domain is EPEVTQTPSHQVTQMGQEVILRCVPISNHLYFYWYRQILGQKVEFLVSFYNNEISEKSEIFDDQFSVERPDGSNFTLKIRSTKLEDSAMYFCASIRSSGRLGYEQYFGPGTRLTVT.